The clone carrying this TCR beta chain was counted many times. The antigen is undetermined. The data derive from a study of CD8 T cells in ankylosing spondylitis. Using quantitative 5'-RACE with molecular barcodes, the authors made TCR beta libraries. From the 5' RACE reads, TCRdb called clonotypes with MiXCR, one entry per CDR3 protein. The data show 100,000 to 150,000 distinct CDR3 sequences, around 7% seen once. Study-wide results and caveats: Characteristic of ankylosing spondylitis blood, it appeared, was a TCR beta motif comprising several highly homologous variants. Significantly higher representation of disease-linked clones was reported for matched ankylosing spondylitis synovial fluid.

J gave up 4 bases and V 3 bases, and 6 bases lay outside the gene matches. Per germline, CDR1 LGHDT and CDR2 YNNKEL (reference sequence). CDR3 size: 15 residues. Sequenced material: blood, either unsorted or a sorted T cell fraction (not recorded which). The rearrangement uses TRBV3-1 and TRBJ2-7, with 10 bases fitting TRBD2. The clonotype originates from a male donor with ankylosing spondylitis or in good health (not recorded which). CDR3 nucleotides: TGTGCCAGCAGCCATCACGGGACTAGCGAGTACGAGCAGTACTTC. Encoded protein: CASSHHGTSEYEQYF.